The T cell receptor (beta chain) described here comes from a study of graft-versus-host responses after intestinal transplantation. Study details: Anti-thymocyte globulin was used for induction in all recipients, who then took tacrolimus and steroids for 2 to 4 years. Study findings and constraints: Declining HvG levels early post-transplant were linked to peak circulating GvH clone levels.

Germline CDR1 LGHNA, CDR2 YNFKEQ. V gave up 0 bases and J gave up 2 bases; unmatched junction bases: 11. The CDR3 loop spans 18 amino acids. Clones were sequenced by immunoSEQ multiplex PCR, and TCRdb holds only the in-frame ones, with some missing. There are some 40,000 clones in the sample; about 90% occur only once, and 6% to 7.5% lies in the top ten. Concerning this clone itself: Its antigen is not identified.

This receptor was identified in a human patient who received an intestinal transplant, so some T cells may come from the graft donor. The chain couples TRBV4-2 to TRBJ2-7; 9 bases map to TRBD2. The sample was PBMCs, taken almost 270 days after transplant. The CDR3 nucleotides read TGTGCCAGCAGCCAAGAACTCAGACCCAGCGGGGGGACCTACGAGCAGTACTTC. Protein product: CASSQELRPSGGTYEQYF.